This TCR beta chain was captured in a study of regulatory dendritic cells for organ transplantation. Study-level information: Regulatory dendritic cells came from monocytes given vitamin D3 and IL-10.

Sorted subsets were CFSE-labeled and cultured approximately 5 days with allogeneic dendritic cells. FACS sorted CD4+ or CD8+ T cells into CD45RA+ naive and CD45RO+ memory. Remarks on this clone: The antigen is undetermined.

Findings of the study overall: Memory T cells were less diverse than naive, with memory CD8+ most oligoclonal. The authors noted considerable between-person heterogeneity in alloreactive memory CD8+ cells.

Method: immunoSEQ multiplex PCR; TCRdb's copy keeps in-frame clones and lacks some. The repertoire holds more than 9,000 clones, with 55% to 75% as singletons. This CDR3 region has 17 residues. Germline V lookup: CDR1 SGHNT, CDR2 YYREEE (reference sequence). V was clipped by 3 bases and J by 5 bases; unmatched bases: 7. Sequencing was done on a sample of naive CD4+ T cells from blood cultured with dendritic cells. Noted subset: CD45RA+ naive T cells. This TCR was sampled from a human donor in good health. This chain connects TRBV5-4 to TRBJ2-5; 16 nucleotides line up with TRBD2. This CDR3 is CASSSGTSGGARETQYF. The CDR3, as DNA: TGTGCCAGCAGCTCAGGGACTAGCGGGGGGGCCCGGGAGACCCAGTACTTC.